Presented here are 27 T cell receptor beta chains from one specimen sequenced in a study of T-cell reconstitution after alpha-beta-depleted transplantation in children. A library of TCRbeta sequences, prepared with unique molecular identifiers, was generated. TCRdb reanalysed the PCR reads using MiXCR and keeps one entry per CDR3 protein. There are roughly 250,000 distinct CDR3 sequences in the sample; 8.2% occur only once, and approximately 6.3% lies in the top ten. This material consisted of PBMCs, mostly from graft donor cells, taken 180 days after TCRalphabeta/CD19-depleted stem cell transplant. The receptors were sampled from a male patient younger than 18 who had a stem cell transplant for acute lymphoblastic leukemia, so the T cells may come from the graft donor.

There are many counts of this clonotype. The gene calls are TRBV10-3 and TRBJ2-7; 8 nucleotides match TRBD1. This CDR3 has 14 amino acids. Germline V CDR1 and CDR2: ENHRY, SYGVKD. The V gene end was trimmed by 2 bases and the J gene end by 3 bases; junction bases not matched to a gene: 3. CDR3 nucleotides: TGTGCCATCAGTGAGAATACAGGGGGCTACGAGCAGTACTTC. Protein product: CAISENTGGYEQYF.

In its sample, this clonotype was seen many times. The chain recombines TRBV19 with TRBJ1-1, with a weak D call TRBD1 (5 bases). Germline lookup yields CDR1 LNHDA and CDR2 SQIVND (reference sequence). CDR3 size: 12 residues. V lost 5 bases and J lost 10, with 14 bases in between. CDR3 nucleotide sequence: TGTGCCAGTAGTTACGGGGGAGTGGGAGCTTTCTTT. As protein: CASSYGGVGAFF.

This clonotype occurred many times. The J gene is TRBJ2-3, the V gene TRBV4-3; TRBD1 agrees at 8 bases. Trimming at V came to 0 bases and at J to 4 bases, leaving 6 bases not matched to a gene. Germline V gene sequence: CDR1 LGHNA, CDR2 YSLEER. The CDR3 length is 16 residues. In nucleotides, the CDR3 is TGCGCCAGCAGCCAAGATCTGAGGACAGGGCCAGATACGCAGTATTTT. Translated: CASSQDLRTGPDTQYF.

In this sample, this clonotype turned up many times. This chain links TRBV4-3 with TRBJ1-2, with D possibly matching TRBD1 (5 bases). V dropped 0 bases and J dropped 2 bases, with 7 bases sitting between them. The CDR3 covers 14 residues. From germline, CDR1 is LGHNA and CDR2 YSLEER. In DNA, the CDR3 is TGCGCCAGCAGCCAAGATCGACAGAACTATGGCTACACCTTC. Its translation is CASSQDRQNYGYTF.

This clonotype has a count of ten or more. This sequence joins TRBV27 and TRBJ2-2, with 11 nucleotides matching TRBD1. Germline V gene data show CDR1 as MNHEY and CDR2 as SMNVEV (reference sequence). V was pared by 5 bases and J by 5 bases, with 4 bases of the junction left unmatched. The CDR3 covers 15 residues. The CDR3 DNA is TGTGCCAGCAGTCAGGACAGGGGGCAAACCGGGGAGCTGTTTTTT. Translating it yields CASSQDRGQTGELFF.

V gene TRBV7-9 combines with J gene TRBJ2-2; D is unresolved. The V and J ends lost 2 bases and 3 bases respectively, with 13 bases between them. The germline gives CDR1 SEHNR, CDR2 FQNEAQ (reference sequence). The CDR3 runs to 16 residues. Here the CDR3 DNA reads TGTGCCAGCAGCTTACCCACAGTGCGCTACACCGGGGAGCTGTTTTTT. This encodes CASSLPTVRYTGELFF. Combining the CDR3 with reference TRBV7-9 and TRBJ2-2 gives the whole variable domain DTGVSQNPRHKITKRGQNVTFRCDPISEHNRLYWYRQTLGQGPEFLTYFQNEAQLEKSRLLSDRFSAERPKGSFSTLEIQRTEQGDSAMYLCASSLPTVRYTGELFFGEGSRLTVL.

This clonotype was observed many times. The chain employs TRBV5-1 and TRBJ1-1; D remains unclear. This CDR3 is built from 15 residues. From germline, CDR1 is SGHRS and CDR2 YFSETQ. Deletions cut 1 base from V and 2 bases from J, with 12 bases between. The CDR3 coding sequence is TGCGCCAGCAGCTTGAGAGCGGAACCTAACACTGAAGCTTTCTTT. Translated: CASSLRAEPNTEAFF.

This clonotype was seen ten or more times. CDR3 residues: CSAKPGPLYSNQPQHF. CDR3 DNA sequence: TGCAGTGCAAAACCCGGACCCCTCTATAGCAATCAGCCCCAGCATTTT. This chain links TRBV20-1 with TRBJ1-5; D gene ambiguous. The V gene's germline CDR1 is DFQATT and CDR2 SNEGSKA (reference sequence). V shed 6 bases and J shed 0 bases, with 18 bases lying between them. The CDR3 runs 16 residues.

This clonotype was recorded many times. This chain joins TRBV29-1 and TRBJ2-7; D is possibly TRBD1 (6 bases). The CDR3 is 12 residues long. CDR1 and CDR2 (germline): SQVTM, ANQGSEA. V was cut by 5 bases and J by 6 bases, with 14 bases left in between. The CDR3 DNA sequence: TGCAGCGTTTTCACAGGGTTAGGCGAGCAGTACTTC. Its translation: CSVFTGLGEQYF.

This clonotype was seen at least ten times. This chain joins TRBV28 and TRBJ2-7; D gene uncertain. The CDR3 totals 14 residues. Germline V gene sequence: CDR1 MDHEN, CDR2 SYDVKM. Between the trimmed V and J ends, which lost 4 bases and 3 bases, there was a span of 13 bases. Here the CDR3 reads CASSSAWTRYEQYF. The CDR3 nucleotides read TGTGCCAGCAGTTCCGCCTGGACCCGCTACGAGCAGTACTTC.

This clonotype was seen repeatedly, ten times or more. The chain links TRBV10-3 to TRBJ2-5; 9 nucleotides line up with TRBD2. V lost 9 bases and J lost 1; bases outside the gene matches: 3. The CDR3 contains 13 residues. Germline V gives CDR1 ENHRY, CDR2 SYGVKD. The CDR3 sequence: CAIQRGAQETQYF. The CDR3 region has the DNA TGTGCCATTCAGCGGGGGGCCCAAGAGACCCAGTACTTC.

This clonotype was seen repeatedly, ten times or more. The gene calls are TRBV20-1 and TRBJ2-7; the D is unclear. The V gene's germline CDR1 is DFQATT and CDR2 SNEGSKA (reference sequence). The CDR3 totals 12 residues. V was clipped by 4 bases and J by 0 bases, with 7 bases between them. CDR3 coding DNA: TGCAGTGCTACTCCGAGCTCCTACGAGCAGTACTTC. It is translated as CSATPSSYEQYF.

Many counts were recorded for this clonotype. V gene TRBV11-2 combines with J gene TRBJ2-1; 10 bases align to TRBD2. In germline, CDR1 is SGHAT, CDR2 FQNNGV. The J segment lost 4 bases and the V segment lost 3 bases, leaving 9 bases of the junction unmatched. CDR3 size: 17 residues. CDR3 protein: CASSFFGSLAGYNEQFF. CDR3 in DNA: TGTGCCAGCAGCTTCTTTGGGTCACTAGCGGGGTACAATGAGCAGTTCTTC.

This sequence joins TRBV4-1 and TRBJ2-3; D remains ambiguous. V was shortened by 3 bases and J by 11 bases, with 18 bases between the two germline ends. The CDR3 consists of 14 residues. Germline V gene lookup returns CDR1 MGHRA and CDR2 YSYEKL. The CDR3 region is CASSHLGVPQEQYF. CDR3 DNA sequence: TGCGCCAGCAGCCATCTCGGTGTCCCCCAAGAGCAGTATTTT.

This clonotype appeared many times. This sequence joins TRBV12-3 or TRBV12-4 and TRBJ1-2; D is undetermined. Trimming left V 3 bases short and J 1 base short, with 9 bases between. The CDR3 is 14 amino acids. The CDR3 is CASSFRQINYGYTF. In nucleotides, the CDR3 is TGTGCCAGCAGTTTCAGGCAGATTAACTATGGCTACACCTTC.

The rearrangement uses TRBV4-3 and TRBJ1-2; unclear D gene. The germline CDR1 and CDR2 sequences are LGHNA and YSLEER. Deletions cut 4 bases from V and 7 bases from J, with 7 bases between. This CDR3 contains 11 residues. The CDR3 nucleotides read TGCGCCAGCAGCCCGGACCCTGGCTACACCTTC. This codes for CASSPDPGYTF.

This clonotype was seen many times. CDR3 nucleotides: TGTGCCAGCAGCTTAGCCCCGGGAGTAGAGACCCAGTACTTC. It yields the protein CASSLAPGVETQYF. The chain couples TRBV7-9 to TRBJ2-5, with a possible D match to TRBD2 (6 bases). Trimming left V 0 bases short and J 4 bases short, with 9 bases between. In germline, CDR1 is SEHNR, CDR2 FQNEAQ (reference sequence). The CDR3 sequence is 14 residues long.

This clonotype was observed many times. J is TRBJ2-2 and V is TRBV7-9; D uncertain. The CDR3 totals 16 residues. Trimming cost V 0 bases and J 2 bases, with 10 bases left between them. The germline V gene encodes CDR1 SEHNR and CDR2 FQNEAQ (reference sequence). The CDR3 spells CASSLALERNTGELFF. In DNA, the CDR3 is TGTGCCAGCAGCTTAGCGCTGGAGAGAAACACCGGGGAGCTGTTTTTT.

The V gene is TRBV27, the J gene TRBJ2-7; 11 bases line up with TRBD2. Trimming cost V 6 bases and J 8 bases; bases outside gene matches: 6. The CDR3 totals 13 residues. CDR1 MNHEY and CDR2 SMNVEV come from the germline V gene (reference sequence). CDR3 sequence reads: CASRVAGGPKQYF. The CDR3 coding sequence is TGTGCCAGCAGGGTAGCGGGAGGGCCAAAGCAGTACTTC.

The chain is built from TRBV5-4 and TRBJ1-4; D possibly corresponds to TRBD1 (5 bases). This CDR3 contains 15 residues. V was shortened by 1 base and J by 5 bases, with 12 bases between the two germline ends. CDR1 SGHNT and CDR2 YYREEE come from the germline V gene (reference sequence). The CDR3 DNA follows: TGTGCCAGCAGCTTGTCTGGGGGATCGAATGAAAAACTGTTTTTT. This sequence encodes CASSLSGGSNEKLFF.

This clonotype was observed a single time. The CDR3 DNA reads TGTGCCAGCAGCTTATCGGGAGGACAGAATCCAGATACGCAGTATTTT. Translating gives CASSLSGGQNPDTQYF. The chain is built from TRBV7-3 and TRBJ2-3; TRBD2 might be the D (7 bases). The ends were cut back, 2 bases at V and 4 bases at J, with 16 bases in the middle. CDR3 size: 16 residues. Germline-derived CDR1 and CDR2 are SGHTA and FQGTGA.

This clonotype was found many times. The J gene is TRBJ2-7, the V gene TRBV7-2; 10 bases are shared with TRBD1. Germline V CDR1 and CDR2: SGHTA, FQGNSA. The CDR3 runs to 14 residues. V shed 5 bases, J shed 7 bases, and the junction held 8 bases outside the gene matches. CDR3 DNA: TGTGCCAGCAGCCTCCGACAGGGGGCGGGAGAGCAGTACTTC. This sequence encodes CASSLRQGAGEQYF.

Ten or more counts support this clonotype. This chain links TRBV29-1 with TRBJ1-2; D may be TRBD1 (5 bases). Trimming cost V 6 bases and J 4 bases, with 12 bases left between them. The CDR3 totals 12 residues. CDR1 is SQVTM and CDR2 is ANQGSEA in the germline V gene. The CDR3 bases are TGCAGCGTAAGGGGAGCGGTCTATGGCTACACCTTC. Its protein is CSVRGAVYGYTF.

The V gene is TRBV12-5, the J gene TRBJ2-1; D not certain. Germline V gene data show CDR1 as LGHNT and CDR2 as FRNRAP. This CDR3 region has 12 residues. Trimming removed 0 bases from V and 10 bases from J, with 7 bases in between. The CDR3 spells CASGLVYTEQFF. Written as DNA, the CDR3 is TGTGCTAGTGGTTTGGTCTACACCGAGCAGTTCTTC.

This clonotype has ten or more counts. The genes are TRBV7-2 and TRBJ1-5; D remains unclear. Germline CDR1 SGHTA, CDR2 FQGNSA. Trimming left V 2 bases short and J 0 bases short, with 17 bases between. The CDR3 extends over 18 amino acids. The CDR3 region is CASSLTPGSLYSNQPQHF. Written as DNA, the CDR3 is TGTGCCAGCAGCTTAACTCCAGGATCGTTATATAGCAATCAGCCCCAGCATTTT.

A remark on this clonotype: This could be a read error, since a much larger clone is one nucleotide away. V and J are TRBV29-1 and TRBJ1-4, with TRBD1 as a possible D gene (5 bases). Trimming stripped 4 bases from V and 0 bases from J, with 9 bases between. CDR3 length equals 14 residues. Germline CDR1 SQVTM, CDR2 ANQGSEA. In DNA, the CDR3 is TGCAGCGTTGGGGGGAGTACAACTAATGAAAAACTGTTTTTT. It encodes CSVGGSTTNEKLFF. The full variable domain, in which reference TRBV29-1 and TRBJ1-4 provide the parts outside the CDR3, is SAVISQKPSRDICQRGTSLTIQCQVDSQVTMMFWYRQQPGQSLTLIATANQGSEATYESGFVIDKFPISRPNLTFSTLTVSNMSPEDSSIYLCSVGGSTTNEKLFFGSGTQLSVL.

This clonotype was picked up a small number of times. The chain has TRBV12-3 or TRBV12-4 and TRBJ1-2; TRBD1 is a possible D gene (5 bases). V was pared by 3 bases and J by 4 bases, with 12 bases between. The CDR3 covers 14 residues. For the CDR3, the DNA is TGTGCCAGCAGTTTGTCAGGGTCAGGCTATGGCTACACCTTC. Translation gives CASSLSGSGYGYTF.